The source of this TCR beta chain is a study of cytomegalovirus exposure and HLA in healthy donors (dated by TCRdb to the late 2010s). At the level of the whole study: An earlier analysis of about 560 of the donors reported approximately 280 Gb of sequence data and around 110 million unique TCR beta sequences obtained from some 200 million T cells. An early release that covered about 600 HLA-typed donors contained around 330 gigabases of sequencing data and 75 million to 100 million unique TCR sequences. Among the roughly 370 genotyped donors, more than 70% belonged to the genetic ancestry cluster associated with self-reported Caucasian donors. The study aimed to test whether signatures of past pathogen exposure could be identified by cataloging public T cell receptors. The T cell repertoires of 666 subjects were profiled by immunosequencing and related to cytomegalovirus serostatus. Along with the approximately 620-subject first cohort, a separate validation cohort of around 120 different subjects was used. High-throughput TCR immunosequencing, statistical association of individual TCRs with disease status, and machine learning were combined to predict cytomegalovirus infection status. A later analysis re-examined previously published TCR beta repertoires from roughly 720 donors and added high-resolution HLA genotyping to investigate patterns of TCR occurrence. In the later analysis, no new phenotypic data were used to find candidate immune exposures; instead, reliance was placed on TCR beta sequences and their occurrence across donors. An earlier analysis of around 580 of the donors used high-throughput TCR beta sequencing to judge whether each TCR beta V gene segment behaved as functional or pseudogenic. Donor age, sex, ethnicity and CMV serostatus were compiled together with the repertoire data. A later genetic analysis took genome-wide SNP genotypes for about 55% of the roughly 700 donors and used that subset as a discovery cohort. All discovery cohort repertoires had been generated using a single sequencing platform. HLA typing covered class I and class II loci at four-digit resolution. Typing coverage differed by locus: A, B, C, DRB1 and DQB1 were typed in roughly 620-630 donors, DQA1 in around 500, DPA1 in roughly 590, and DPB1 in just under 490. Because of strong linkage in the cohort, 4 to 6 DR-DQ haplotypes were treated as single units for association and clustering. Across 398 genotyped donors of the cohort, an average of roughly 200,000 unique TCR beta nucleotide sequences per donor were sequenced, and around 20% of those sequences were non-productive. Overall study outcomes, separate from this receptor: Because HLA typing was missing for some donors at each locus, association tests included only the typed subset. The sequencing pipeline was judged likely to have produced a cluster of highly shared sequence variants as a technical artifact. The classifier was reported to diagnose cytomegalovirus status with high specificity and sensitivity in both the original and validation cohorts. The only immune exposure information available for the cohort was CMV serostatus. A later genetic analysis associated a missense DCLRE1C variant with V-gene and J-gene trimming of TCR beta chains, and an independent cohort replicated the association. Because counts were too low, about 15 rarely observed V segments, including chromosome 9 orphons, were left out of the earlier analysis of 587 of the donors. At a false discovery rate of 0.05, a later analysis linked 16,000 or so TCR beta sequences to specific HLA alleles. Compared with equally common non-associated chains, HLA-associated TCR beta chains in a later analysis were more clonally expanded and had lower generation probabilities. According to the authors, the approach could potentially be generalized to other disease states and immunological phenotypes. A later analysis reported that several top co-occurrence clusters appeared linked to parvovirus B19, influenza, CMV and Epstein-Barr virus. Presence/absence analyses assumed roughly uniform sequencing depth across donors, an assumption that may not hold. Broadly in line with IMGT annotations, most TCR beta V segments showed up in productive rearrangements about 87% or about 30% of the time in an earlier analysis of some 590 of the donors. A further reported finding was that TCR beta sequences accurately predicted the HLA-A and HLA-B alleles for most subjects in the first cohort. Some IMGT-functional V segments, including TRBV6-2 and TRBV6-3, could not be distinguished by the 87-base-pair reads and were therefore excluded. The cohort was sequenced for TCR beta chains only, and without alpha or paired-chain data the features that could be detected were limited. Most TCR sequences were observed very rarely across donors, whereas some public TCRs were present in many individuals. Assigning TCR associations to individual alleles was difficult when HLA alleles, especially DR and DQ, strongly co-occurred. Linkage disequilibrium might explain the correlated functional status among segregating V segments, but an unknown experimental factor could not be excluded. The study listed 164 TCR beta chains as associated with cytomegalovirus. In vitro tests confirmed that three of the cytomegalovirus-associated TCR beta chains recognize cytomegalovirus antigens. Most CMV-associated TCR beta chains appeared to be HLA-restricted in a later analysis, and the HLA associations seemed to be driven largely by CMV exposure. According to a later genetic analysis, donors in an Asian-associated ancestry cluster had fewer N-insertions in productive TCRs than the approximately 630-donor mean. A later analysis found that TCR association rates varied across HLA loci, with DRB1 alleles showing the most associated TCRs and HLA-C alleles the fewest.

The germline V gene encodes CDR1 SGHTA and CDR2 FQGTGA. Deletion took 3 bases off V and 5 bases off J, with a span of 10 bases between the germline ends. The cysteine opens and the phenylalanine closes a CDR3 of 13 amino acids. Only the CDR3 part of the read is kept: 39 bases, read in frame from the first base. Libraries were built with the immunoSEQ multiplex PCR assay. The multiplex PCR relied on a mix of 60 forward primers for TCR Vbeta segments and 13 reverse primers for TCR Jbeta segments. Amplification of the CDR3 region of rearranged TCR beta genes was performed with a multiplex PCR assay on genomic DNA. On the Illumina HiSeq System, the amplified TCR beta libraries were sequenced as 87-base-pair reads. In the original analysis: A later analysis counted some 74 million unique TCR beta chains across the 650 to 800 repertoires, and about 10 million of these chains were shared by at least two donors. To remove PCR and sequencing errors, raw reads were error-corrected and collapsed into unique sequences using a nearest-neighbor algorithm that merged closely related sequences. V, D and J gene segments were assigned by aligning CDR3 sequences to IMGT reference sequences. For a sequence to be retained, at least a six-nucleotide match to both a V gene segment and a J gene segment was required. A rearrangement was called productive if the CDR3 had no stop codons and remained in frame with V and J, and every other rearrangement was called non-productive. Following IMGT convention, CDR3 was defined as the stretch from the second conserved V-encoded cysteine up to the conserved J-encoded phenylalanine. The earlier analysis of 587 of the donors excluded sequences that lacked an unambiguous match to a single V gene segment. An earlier analysis of fewer than 750 of the donors classified V segments as functional when productive rearrangements were above 56.7% and as segregating when the standard deviation between donors was above 5%. A statistical classification framework was developed to diagnose cytomegalovirus status using the catalog of TCR beta chain sequences. In a later analysis, TCR nucleotide sequences were compared against IMGT/GENE-DB human TR gene sequences so that V and J genes could be assigned. A later analysis assigned CDR3 sequences and most-parsimonious VDJ recombination scenarios with the TCRdist pipeline. A later analysis defined each TCR beta chain by its CDR3 amino acid sequence plus V-gene family, and excluded reads lacking a unique V-gene family. A later analysis removed 500 to 650 highly shared, low-generation-probability nucleotide sequences to deal with suspected cross-contamination and a sequencing artifact. For each public chain, a later analysis derived a clonal expansion index from normalized ranks of inferred template counts within each repertoire. Generation probabilities in a later analysis came from a VDJ recombination model fitted to out-of-frame rearrangements, and those results were checked against IGoR. In a later analysis, hypergeometric tests were used to score TCR-TCR, TCR-HLA and TCR-CMV co-occurrence, with a repertoire-size bias correction applied to TCR pairs. False discovery rates were estimated in a later analysis by permuting HLA or CMV assignments 20 times. A later analysis grouped co-occurring TCRs with DBSCAN, adding TCRdist sequence similarity when clustering within HLA-allele-positive subsets. Repertoires with fewer than 30,000 or more than 120,000 public chains, plus five repertoires with anomalous nucleotide sharing, were excluded from co-occurrence clustering. The table was pulled from immuneACCESS by TCRdb, which kept in-frame rearrangements only. Such tables lose some clones; where checked, under half of the loss comes from unresolved V genes, and the rest has no known cause. V and J calls plus clone size are reproduced from that table; the DNA served to infer D and trimming. Across this sample there are 130,000 or so clones, with 66% seen only once. The ten largest clones capture over 5% of the sample.

The cohort comprised fewer than 700 healthy bone marrow donors. At the time of sampling, all cohort members were nominally healthy, though unrecorded immune exposures were likely present. The donor was CMV seronegative and belonged to the group of 350 to 400 seronegative cohort members. A peripheral blood sample was collected from each donor, and TCR beta sequencing was performed on peripheral blood mononuclear cells. The Qiagen DNeasy Blood Extraction Kit was used to extract genomic DNA from the blood cell samples. On this clone: Which antigen it targets is not known. No base qualities exist here, and no much larger clone lies one base off it.

This TCR came from a woman aged 55-70 years in good health and CMV-seronegative. The chain couples TRBV7-3 to TRBJ1-1; matching of 6 bases hints at TRBD1 as the D gene. Input material: PBMCs. CDR3 loop: CASSFKGGTEAFF. The nucleotide sequence is TGTGCCAGCAGCTTTAAAGGGGGAACTGAAGCTTTCTTT.